One and the same sample provided the 17 T cell receptor beta chains below, sequenced in a study of blood T cell repertoires in COVID-19. The assay was immunoSEQ multiplex PCR, and TCRdb's table has in-frame clones only and misses some. This sample has 150,000 to 200,000 clones; 78% occur once, and the top ten carry approximately 3%. Sequencing used peripheral blood. All receptors come from an elderly woman with active or convalescent COVID-19.

The chain recombines TRBV18 with TRBJ2-2; 7 nucleotides align to TRBD1. This CDR3 has 15 amino acids. The junction had 6 bases not matched to a gene; V was cut back by 2 bases and J by 6 bases. Germline loops: CDR1 KGHSH, CDR2 LQKENI. The CDR3: CASSPGRQGAGELFF. CDR3 DNA sequence: TGTGCCAGCTCACCAGGTCGACAGGGAGCCGGGGAGCTGTTTTTT. The whole variable domain, remainder taken from reference TRBV18 and TRBJ2-2, is NAGVMQNPRHLVRRRGQEARLRCSPMKGHSHVYWYRQLPEEGLKFMVYLQKENIIDESGMPKERFSAEFPKEGPSILRIQQVVRGDSAAYFCASSPGRQGAGELFFGEGSRLTVL.

The rearrangement links TRBV5-6 to TRBJ1-6, with a tentative D call TRBD1 (5 bases). V lost 5 bases and J 8 bases, leaving 14 bases between the germline ends. This CDR3 spans 14 amino acids. Germline V lookup: CDR1 SGHDT, CDR2 YYEEEE. This chain's CDR3 is CASRGRGIDSPLHF. The CDR3 nucleotides are TGTGCCAGCAGGGGACGGGGGATAGATTCACCCCTCCACTTT. Based on the CDR3 plus reference TRBV5-6 and TRBJ1-6, the full variable domain is DAGVTQSPTHLIKTRGQQVTLRCSPKSGHDTVSWYQQALGQGPQFIFQYYEEEERQRGNFPDRFSGHQFPNYSSELNVNALLLGDSALYLCASRGRGIDSPLHFGNGTRLTVT.

This clone appeared a few times. The chain combines TRBV5-1 with TRBJ1-1; no clear D. Between the trimmed V and J ends, which lost 1 base and 3 bases, there was a span of 7 bases. From germline, CDR1 is SGHRS and CDR2 YFSETQ. This CDR3 comprises 13 residues. The CDR3 sequence: CASSLTEYTEAFF. CDR3 coding DNA: TGCGCCAGCAGCTTGACAGAGTACACTGAAGCTTTCTTT.

The chain has TRBV2 and TRBJ2-6; TRBD2 might be the D (6 bases). This CDR3 has 11 residues. V lost 11 bases, J lost 9 bases, and 11 bases lay in between. In germline, CDR1 is SNHLY, CDR2 FYNNEI. In nucleotides, the CDR3 is TGTGCCGGAGGGGTCGACAACGTCCTGACTTTC. It translates to CAGGVDNVLTF.

The chain uses TRBV10-3 and TRBJ2-1, with 11 nucleotides matching TRBD2. With V trimmed by 8 bases and J by 10 bases, 4 bases remained unmatched. The germline CDR1 and CDR2 sequences are ENHRY and SYGVKD. CDR3 size: 12 residues. CDR3 DNA: TGTGCCATCGGGCTAGCGGGGGGAGAGCAGTTCTTC. Residues: CAIGLAGGEQFF.

V usage is TRBV29-1 and J usage is TRBJ2-2; 9 bases map to TRBD1. There are 15 residues in the CDR3. Trimming removed 3 bases from V and 4 bases from J; junction bases left unmatched: 6. Germline V gives CDR1 SQVTM, CDR2 ANQGSEA. The CDR3 reads CSVDGGTGITGELFF. In DNA form, the CDR3 reads TGCAGCGTTGACGGGGGGACAGGGATCACCGGGGAGCTGTTTTTT.

The rearrangement uses TRBV12-3 or TRBV12-4 and TRBJ2-1; tentatively, D is TRBD2 (5 bases). Trimming removed 2 bases from V and 8 bases from J, with 7 bases in between. The CDR3 spans 12 residues. The CDR3 loop reads CASSLLGDEQFF. In DNA, the CDR3 is TGTGCCAGCAGTTTATTGGGAGATGAGCAGTTCTTC.

V usage is TRBV23-1 and J usage is TRBJ1-5; D is perhaps TRBD1 (5 bases). TRBV23-1 is given ORF status, its function remaining uncertain. The CDR3 contains 17 residues. Deletions cut 0 bases from V and 4 bases from J, with 16 bases between. The CDR3 coding sequence is TGCGCCAGCAGTCAATCACAGGTTCCCTTCTCAAATCAGCCCCAGCATTTT. Translated, it gives CASSQSQVPFSNQPQHF.

CDR3 loop: CASSPQSNTEAFF. The CDR3 DNA reads as TGTGCCAGCAGCCCACAGTCTAACACTGAAGCTTTCTTT. The chain combines TRBV7-2 with TRBJ1-1; unclear D gene. Germline V CDR1 and CDR2: SGHTA, FQGNSA. Between the trimmed V and J ends, which lost 5 bases and 2 bases, there was a span of 9 bases. This CDR3 is 13 amino acids long.

The gene calls are TRBV5-6 and TRBJ2-7; possible D gene TRBD1, 6 bases. The CDR3 loop spans 15 amino acids. V lost 4 bases, J lost 2 bases, and 16 bases lay in between. Germline V CDR1 and CDR2: SGHDT, YYEEEE. CDR3 sequence: CASSPRTEITYEQYF. CDR3 coding DNA: TGTGCCAGCAGCCCGAGGACAGAGATCACCTACGAGCAGTACTTC.

This clone was seen a few times. The rearrangement uses TRBV6-6 and TRBJ1-2; a weak D match, TRBD1 (6 bases). Trimming removed 8 bases from V and 4 bases from J, with 20 bases in between. The CDR3 covers 15 residues. Germline values: CDR1 MNHNY, CDR2 SVGAGI (reference sequence). This CDR3 reads CASSTGTALVYGYTF. CDR3 in DNA: TGTGCCAGCTCAACAGGGACCGCCCTAGTCTATGGCTACACCTTC.

The chain has TRBV19 and TRBJ2-1, with 11 nucleotides matching TRBD2. Trimming removed 3 bases from V and 7 bases from J; junction bases left unmatched: 8. The CDR3 is 16 amino acids. The germline V gene has CDR1 LNHDA and CDR2 SQIVND (reference sequence). CDR3 coding DNA: TGTGCCAGTAGTATCCTAGCGGGGGGCCTTGGGAATGAGCAGTTCTTC. It is translated as CASSILAGGLGNEQFF.

The V and J genes are TRBV11-2 and TRBJ2-3, with D perhaps matching TRBD2 (6 bases). The CDR3 covers 15 residues. Germline loops: CDR1 SGHAT, CDR2 FQNNGV. The ends were cut back, 1 base at V and 8 bases at J, with 16 bases in the middle. CDR3 protein: CASSLGVRGAATQYF. For the CDR3, the DNA is TGTGCCAGCAGCTTAGGTGTGCGGGGTGCGGCTACGCAGTATTTT.

At least ten counts were recorded for this clone. The V gene is TRBV28, the J gene TRBJ1-1; 8 nucleotides align to TRBD1. V shed 1 base, J shed 4 bases, and the junction held 17 bases outside the gene matches. In germline, CDR1 is MDHEN, CDR2 SYDVKM. The CDR3 consists of 19 residues. DNA of the CDR3: TGTGCCAGCAGTTTATTTACCCAGGGGGCAGAGGGCCGTGGCACTGAAGCTTTCTTT. Translated: CASSLFTQGAEGRGTEAFF.

The V gene is TRBV5-1, the J gene TRBJ1-4, with 8 bases aligning to TRBD1. Germline V gene lookup returns CDR1 SGHRS and CDR2 YFSETQ. The CDR3 totals 18 residues. Trimming cost V 3 bases and J 6 bases; bases outside gene matches: 16. CDR3 bases: TGCGCCAGCAGCTACTTCGGGACAGGTCAGGGGTTTGATGAAAAACTGTTTTTT. As protein: CASSYFGTGQGFDEKLFF.

The V gene is TRBV5-5, the J gene TRBJ1-1; 11 nucleotides align to TRBD1. This CDR3 has 16 residues. V was pared by 4 bases and J by 7 bases, with 12 bases of the junction left unmatched. Germline V gives CDR1 SGHKS, CDR2 YYEKEE (reference sequence). Here the CDR3 reads CASSALGTGGQGEAFF. The CDR3 nucleotides are TGTGCCAGCAGCGCCCTCGGGACAGGGGGGCAGGGTGAAGCTTTCTTT.

The chain combines TRBV2 with TRBJ2-1; 7 positions agree with TRBD1. The germline gives CDR1 SNHLY, CDR2 FYNNEI. This CDR3 comprises 14 residues. V shed 6 bases and J 5 bases; nucleotides not matched to a gene: 7. The CDR3: CASSETGLNNEQFF. For the CDR3, the DNA is TGTGCCAGCAGCGAGACAGGGTTGAACAATGAGCAGTTCTTC.